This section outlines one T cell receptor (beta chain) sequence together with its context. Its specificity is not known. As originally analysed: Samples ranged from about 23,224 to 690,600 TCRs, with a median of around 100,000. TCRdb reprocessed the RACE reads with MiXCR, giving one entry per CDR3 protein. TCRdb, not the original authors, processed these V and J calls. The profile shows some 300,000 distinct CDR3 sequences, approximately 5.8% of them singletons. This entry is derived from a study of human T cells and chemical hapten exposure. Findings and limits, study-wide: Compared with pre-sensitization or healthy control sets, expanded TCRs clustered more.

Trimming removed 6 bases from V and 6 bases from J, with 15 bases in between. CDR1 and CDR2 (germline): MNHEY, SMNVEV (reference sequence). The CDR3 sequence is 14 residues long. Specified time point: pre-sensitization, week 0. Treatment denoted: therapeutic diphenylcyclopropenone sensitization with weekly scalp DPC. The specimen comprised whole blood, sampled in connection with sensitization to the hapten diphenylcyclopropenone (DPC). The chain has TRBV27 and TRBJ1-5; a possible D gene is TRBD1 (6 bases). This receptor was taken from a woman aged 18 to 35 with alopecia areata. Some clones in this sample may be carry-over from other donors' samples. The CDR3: CASRIQGWSQPQHF. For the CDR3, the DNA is TGTGCCAGCAGGATACAGGGCTGGAGTCAGCCCCAGCATTTT.